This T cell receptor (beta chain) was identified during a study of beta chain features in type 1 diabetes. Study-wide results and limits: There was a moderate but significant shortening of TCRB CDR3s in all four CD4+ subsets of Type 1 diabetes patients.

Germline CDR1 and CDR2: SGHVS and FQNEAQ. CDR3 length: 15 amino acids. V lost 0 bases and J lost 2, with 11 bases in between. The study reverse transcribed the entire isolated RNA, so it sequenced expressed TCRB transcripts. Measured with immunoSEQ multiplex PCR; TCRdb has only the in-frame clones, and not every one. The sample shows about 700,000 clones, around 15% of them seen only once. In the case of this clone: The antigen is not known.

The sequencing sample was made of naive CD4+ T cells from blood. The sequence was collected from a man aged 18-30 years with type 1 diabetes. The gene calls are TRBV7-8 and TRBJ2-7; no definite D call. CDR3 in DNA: TGTGCCAGCAGCTTAGCGATGGGCAGAGCCTACGAGCAGTACTTC. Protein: CASSLAMGRAYEQYF. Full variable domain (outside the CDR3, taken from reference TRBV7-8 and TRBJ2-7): GAGVSQSPRYKVAKRGQDVALRCDPISGHVSLFWYQQALGQGPEFLTYFQNEAQLDKSGLPSDRFFAERPEGSVSTLKIQRTQQEDSAVYLCASSLAMGRAYEQYFGPGTRLTVT.